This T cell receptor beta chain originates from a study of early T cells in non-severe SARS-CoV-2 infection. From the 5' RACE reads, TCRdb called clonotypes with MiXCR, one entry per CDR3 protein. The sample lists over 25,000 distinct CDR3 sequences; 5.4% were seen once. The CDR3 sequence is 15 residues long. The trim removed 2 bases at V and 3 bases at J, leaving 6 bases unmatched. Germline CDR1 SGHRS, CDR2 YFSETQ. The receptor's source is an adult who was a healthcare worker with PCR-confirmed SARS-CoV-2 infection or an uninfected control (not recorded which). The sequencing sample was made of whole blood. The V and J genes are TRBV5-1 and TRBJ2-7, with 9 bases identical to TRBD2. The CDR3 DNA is TGCGCCAGCAGCTTTACTAGCGGGCCAATCTACGAGCAGTACTTC. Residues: CASSFTSGPIYEQYF.